This TCR beta chain was captured by sequencing in a study of human T cells and chemical hapten exposure. Study-level results: While controls formed fewer of them, expanded TCRs formed significantly more large CDR3 similarity clusters.

This clonotype showed up just a few times. What it binds is not known. Specified time point: patch test 3, about 24 weeks after DPC sensitization. Indicated treatment: therapeutic diphenylcyclopropenone sensitization with weekly scalp DPC. The CDR3 is 16 amino acids. V was trimmed by 5 bases and J by 7 bases, leaving 20 bases between them. Germline V lookup: CDR1 MDHEN, CDR2 SYDVKM. TCRdb re-called the RACE reads through MiXCR, storing one row per CDR3 protein. Altogether roughly 84,000 distinct CDR3 sequences are present, approximately 11% being singletons, with the ten largest covering around 3.8%. This chain links TRBV28 with TRBJ2-2; possibly TRBD1 or TRBD2 for D (6 bases each). The TCR comes from a woman between 45 and 60 years old with alopecia areata. Some clones in this sample may be carry-over from other donors' samples. Material: whole blood, obtained in connection with sensitization to the hapten diphenylcyclopropenone (DPC). CDR3 DNA sequence: TGTGCCAGCAGTCATCAGGCGGGACAAGTCTTCGGGGAGCTGTTTTTT. Translating gives CASSHQAGQVFGELFF.